This TCR beta chain was profiled in a study of OX40 agonist ivuxolimab in advanced cancers. Whole-study findings and limits: Low clonal expansion, among the lowest seen, marked partial responders at 0.1-3.0 mg/kg. CD4+ and CD8+ blood T cells expanded clonally by week 6 at 0.1 to 3.0 mg/kg.

The assay was immunoSEQ multiplex PCR, and TCRdb's table has in-frame clones only and misses some. The sample holds around 20,000 clones, 75% to 80% seen once. As concerns this clone: Its antigen remains unidentified.

Patients who had autoimmune disease history or got systemic immunosuppression were left out. This receptor was obtained from an adult with an advanced solid tumor such as melanoma, head and neck, liver or kidney cancer. The sample here was CD4+ or CD8+ T cells sorted from blood, taken in a trial of the OX40 agonist ivuxolimab.

CDR3 region: CASSGQGRRNTEAFF. In nucleotides, the CDR3 is TGTGCCAGTAGCGGACAGGGGAGGAGGAACACTGAAGCTTTCTTT. The chain is built from TRBV19 and TRBJ1-1, with 9 bases fitting TRBD1. The CDR3 has 15 amino acids. CDR1 LNHDA and CDR2 SQIVND come from the germline V gene (reference sequence). The V gene end was trimmed by 6 bases and the J gene end by 1 base; junction bases not matched to a gene: 6.